These 10 T cell receptor beta chains were sequenced from one sample in a study of cytomegalovirus exposure and HLA in healthy donors. The primer mix had 60 Vbeta and 13 Jbeta primers. The data were produced by immunoSEQ multiplex PCR, yet TCRdb's version contains in-frame clones alone and is incomplete. This sample has 150,000 to 180,000 clones; around 81% occur once, and the top ten carry 5.6%. What was sequenced was PBMCs. These receptors all stem from a woman between 35 and 50 years old in good health and CMV-seropositive.

The J gene is TRBJ2-2, the V gene TRBV5-4, with 7 bases fitting TRBD2. V trimming: 4 bases; J trimming: 4 bases; junction bases outside the gene matches: 7. This CDR3 has 15 residues. Germline values: CDR1 SGHNT, CDR2 YYREEE (reference sequence). The CDR3 DNA sequence: TGTGCCAGCAGCACCTGGGGGAGGGTCACCGGGGAGCTGTTTTTT. It yields the protein CASSTWGRVTGELFF.

This clone appeared once. The chain is built from TRBV5-4 and TRBJ1-4, with TRBD1 matching over 8 bases. This CDR3 is 15 amino acids long. Germline CDR1 reads SGHNT; CDR2 reads YYREEE (reference sequence). After removal of 3 bases from V and 8 bases from J, the junction contained 9 bases not matched to a gene. CDR3 in amino acids: CASSSNGQGGEKLFF. The CDR3, as DNA: TGTGCCAGCAGCTCAAACGGACAGGGTGGAGAAAAACTGTTTTTT.

The V call is TRBV5-1, the J call TRBJ2-3; a weak D match, TRBD2 (5 bases). Per germline, CDR1 SGHRS and CDR2 YFSETQ. V dropped 0 bases and J dropped 2 bases, with 13 bases sitting between them. The CDR3 is 16 residues long. CDR3 amino acids: CASSLGLPSFTDTQYF. CDR3 nucleotides: TGCGCCAGCAGCTTGGGACTACCGAGTTTCACAGATACGCAGTATTTT.

The chain employs TRBV2 and TRBJ1-5; D gene uncertain. V was pared by 1 base and J by 9 bases, with 10 bases between. The germline gives CDR1 SNHLY, CDR2 FYNNEI. The CDR3 extends over 13 amino acids. CDR3 protein: CASSEDLGLPQHF. For the CDR3, the DNA is TGTGCCAGCAGTGAAGATCTGGGCCTGCCCCAGCATTTT.

The V call is TRBV27, the J call TRBJ1-5, with unresolved D. This CDR3 comprises 13 residues. The germline V and J ends were trimmed by 5 bases and 5 bases, with 10 bases remaining between them. Germline CDR1 and CDR2: MNHEY and SMNVEV (reference sequence). Here the CDR3 DNA reads TGTGCCAGCAGTCCGGAGGGCTATCAGCCCCAGCATTTT. Amino acids: CASSPEGYQPQHF.

This sequence joins TRBV6-6 and TRBJ1-1; TRBD1 is a possible D gene (6 bases). The CDR3 is made up of 14 amino acids. V lost 5 bases and J lost 1, with 11 bases in between. The germline gives CDR1 MNHNY, CDR2 SVGAGI (reference sequence). CDR3 residues: CASSNRAENTEAFF. The CDR3 DNA reads TGTGCCAGCAGTAACAGGGCGGAGAACACTGAAGCTTTCTTT.

This clone was counted only a few times. V and J are TRBV2 and TRBJ2-1; 7 bases are a match to TRBD2. This CDR3 has 13 residues. With 8 bases clipped from V and 4 bases from J, the junction kept 5 bases outside the gene matches. Germline-derived CDR1 and CDR2 are SNHLY and FYNNEI. The CDR3 is CASGTNNYNEQFF. The DNA of the CDR3 is TGTGCCAGCGGGACTAATAATTACAATGAGCAGTTCTTC.

The chain uses TRBV19 and TRBJ1-4; a possible D gene is TRBD1 (6 bases). CDR1 and CDR2 (germline): LNHDA, SQIVND (reference sequence). The length of the CDR3 is 15 residues. The ends were cut back, 3 bases at V and 0 bases at J, with 8 bases in the middle. CDR3 protein: CASSIGQTTNEKLFF. DNA for the CDR3: TGTGCCAGTAGTATCGGACAGACAACTAATGAAAAACTGTTTTTT.

J is TRBJ2-7 and V is TRBV9; no clear D. Germline CDR1 SGDLS, CDR2 YYNGEE. V was pared by 4 bases and J by 2 bases, with 16 bases between. The CDR3 is 15 residues long. CDR3 sequence: CASSPSRFSTYEQYF. Written as DNA, the CDR3 is TGTGCCAGCAGCCCCTCGAGGTTCAGTACCTACGAGCAGTACTTC.

This chain joins TRBV5-8 and TRBJ2-1, with D possibly TRBD2 on 5 matching bases. Germline V lookup: CDR1 SGHTS, CDR2 YDEGEE. CDR3 length: 15 amino acids. Trimming took off 3 bases at V and 6 bases at J, with 16 bases between the two ends. CDR3 coding DNA: TGTGCCAGCAGCTCGAGAGGGCTAGCTACCAATGAGCAGTTCTTC. Its translation is CASSSRGLATNEQFF. The variable domain in full, with the rest retrieved from reference TRBV5-8 and TRBJ2-1, is EAGVTQSPTHLIKTRGQQATLRCSPISGHTSVYWYQQALGLGLQFLLWYDEGEERNRGNFPPRFSGRQFPNYSSELNVNALELEDSALYLCASSSRGLATNEQFFGPGTRLTVL.